The rows below give T cell receptor beta chains drawn from one sample of a study of tumor-infiltrating lymphocytes in primary liver carcinoma. TCRdb processed the multiplex PCR reads anew with MiXCR; each CDR3 protein has one entry. This table holds more than 95,000 distinct CDR3 sequences, roughly 80% found once. The sequenced sample was liver tumor tissue from sampling region 3. The receptor set was obtained from a man between 35 and 55 years old with primary liver carcinoma and hepatitis B virus infection. The CDR3 runs from the conserved cysteine through the conserved F or W.

v_call	j_call	cdr3_aa
TRBV29-1	TRBJ1-1	CRAQQGARTEAFF
TRBV14	TRBJ2-1	CASSTAAGWVNNKQFF
TRBV29-1	TRBJ2-3	CSVSGTGASGTQYF
TRBV20-1	TRBJ2-1	CNAKPLNEQFF
TRBV12-3/TRBV12-4	TRBJ2-5	CASSLVGVETQNF
TRBV7-9	TRBJ1-1	CASSISANIEAFF
TRBV6-1	TRBJ1-5	CASGRMRGRIQPQHF
TRBV6-1	TRBJ2-1	CASSKVGDKQFF
TRBV29-1	TRBJ1-6	CSASKAINSPLHF
TRBV24-1	TRBJ1-1	CATSAGTEAFF
TRBV5-1	TRBJ2-3	CASNLASASTDMQYF
TRBV19	TRBJ1-1	CANYKYLNTEAFF
TRBV12-3/TRBV12-4	TRBJ2-1	CASTRTNGGDEQFF
TRBV29-1	TRBJ2-2	CSAGIGVWYTGELFF
TRBV29-1	TRBJ2-5	CIVESAAGRLETQYF
TRBV6-6	TRBJ2-1	CTTLGAGGPVHNEQFF
TRBV5-1	TRBJ2-6	CASRFQDNSGDNVLTF
TRBV7-3	TRBJ2-3	CARSLAGGPDTQYF
TRBV5-1	TRBJ2-1	CASSLDTAVSSYNEQFF
TRBV5-1	TRBJ1-3	CTSSLDGQNPGNTIYF
TRBV7-3	TRBJ1-2	CASSLQSGFPVF
TRBV4-1	TRBJ1-1	CASSQDSGVQNTEAFF
TRBV29-1	TRBJ2-2	CSVGTRAASTGELFF
TRBV6-5	TRBJ2-2	CTSSVSGVSGGELIF
TRBV12-3/TRBV12-4	TRBJ2-7	CASNLGDLGEQYF
TRBV5-5	TRBJ2-5	CASTWGVRGETQYF
TRBV5-6	TRBJ2-7	CASSRTWIGSYGQYF
TRBV5-1	TRBJ2-5	CANSLSGSTEETQYF
TRBV29-1	TRBJ1-1	CTVARGLGITEAFF
TRBV5-6	TRBJ1-5	CASNTTGFNHPQHF
TRBV12-3/TRBV12-4	TRBJ1-2	CAGSPSGTNYGYTF
TRBV12-3/TRBV12-4	TRBJ2-2	CASTLLAALGWELFF
TRBV4-3	TRBJ2-3	CDSSRDALAADTQYF
TRBV11-3	TRBJ2-2	CAKSPGLAGYTWELFF
TRBV28	TRBJ1-6	CAGSLDRILSYNSPLHF
TRBV4-2	TRBJ2-7	CASSQDRYEQYF
TRBV29-1	TRBJ1-1	CSVGAGRGMNTEAFF
TRBV10-3	TRBJ1-5	CAISDGVNHPQHF
TRBV4-3	TRBJ2-1	CAISQTRELYNEQFF
TRBV5-4	TRBJ2-2	CTSSWMVAGNTGELFF
TRBV29-1	TRBJ2-5	CSVTSGTEEETQYF
TRBV6-1	TRBJ2-1	CTSDLGGSYNEQFF
TRBV20-1	TRBJ2-1	CSATVTSASSYNEQFF
TRBV12-3/TRBV12-4	TRBJ1-2	CASSTAGGRRGYAF
TRBV7-8	TRBJ2-1	CANTVSFEQSF
TRBV29-1	TRBJ1-2	CSVDDGTCGYTF
TRBV6-1	TRBJ2-1	CAGEEELSYEQFF
TRBV6-1	TRBJ2-1	CASSEAKFGLAGDSEQIF
TRBV28	TRBJ1-2	CASNSMTAGAYGYTF
TRBV29-1	TRBJ2-3	CSTWHANTQYF
TRBV4-1	TRBJ1-3	CASSIDIIASGITIYF